What follows are 3 T cell receptor beta chains derived from one specimen sequenced in a study of identical twins. One entry per CDR3 protein, called by TCRdb with MiXCR from the 5' RACE reads. Here the sample spans 690,000 or so distinct CDR3 sequences, approximately 9% being singletons. These data also formed part of another study, on yellow fever vaccine responses in identical twins.

The sample was PBMCs. The receptor source for this set is a woman aged 18-35 years in good health.

This clonotype was counted only a few times. The rearrangement links TRBV11-3 to TRBJ2-2; tentatively, D is TRBD1 or TRBD2 (6 bases each). The V and J ends lost 4 bases and 1 base respectively, with 13 bases between them. This CDR3 comprises 16 residues. Per the germline V gene, CDR1 is SGHNT and CDR2 is YENEEA. The CDR3 bases are TGTGCCAGCAGCTCTTCCGGGGGCCAGAACACCGGGGAGCTGTTTTTT. Its protein is CASSSSGGQNTGELFF.

This clonotype was seen many times. The chain recombines TRBV24-1 with TRBJ2-3; D ambiguous. Germline CDR1 reads KGHDR; CDR2 reads SFDVKD. The CDR3 is made up of 14 amino acids. The V and J ends lost 0 bases and 6 bases respectively, with 9 bases between them. CDR3 region: CATSDLPSSDTQYF. CDR3 DNA sequence: TGTGCCACCAGTGATTTGCCGAGTTCGGATACGCAGTATTTT.

The chain carries TRBV20-1 and TRBJ2-3, with D perhaps matching TRBD1 (6 bases). This CDR3 contains 16 residues. Trimming left V 0 bases short and J 5 bases short, with 18 bases between. CDR1 is DFQATT, CDR2 SNEGSKA, per germline (reference sequence). The CDR3 DNA reads TGCAGTGCTAGAGAAGGCCTGGGGACAATAGGAGATACGCAGTATTTT. This codes for CSAREGLGTIGDTQYF.